A single sample gave rise to the 8 T cell receptor beta chains below, sequenced in a study of CD8 T cells in ankylosing spondylitis. Each CDR3 protein gets one entry after TCRdb re-called the 5' RACE reads with MiXCR. The repertoire has about 130,000 distinct CDR3 sequences, 5.5% to 7.5% of them found once; the top ten carry around 12%. The sample consisted of blood, either unsorted or a sorted T cell fraction (not recorded which). These receptor sequences come from a female donor with ankylosing spondylitis or in good health (not recorded which).

This clonotype was found many times. The chain carries TRBV4-2 and TRBJ1-1, with D unresolved. CDR1 is LGHNA, CDR2 YNFKEQ, per germline. CDR3 length: 13 amino acids. The V end lost 1 base, the J end lost 5 bases, and 8 bases lay between the germline ends. This chain's CDR3 is CASSQARATEAFF. The CDR3 DNA follows: TGTGCCAGCAGCCAAGCTAGGGCTACTGAAGCTTTCTTT.

This clonotype was seen ten or more times. The J gene is TRBJ1-1, the V gene TRBV29-1; tentative D call: TRBD1 (6 bases). Per germline, CDR1 SQVTM and CDR2 ANQGSEA. The CDR3 is made up of 13 amino acids. V dropped 3 bases and J dropped 6 bases, with 14 bases sitting between them. For the CDR3, the DNA is TGCAGCGTTGACCGGACGGGGGGCTCTGAAGCTTTCTTT. It encodes CSVDRTGGSEAFF.

This clonotype occurred many times. The rearrangement links TRBV4-2 to TRBJ1-2, with D perhaps TRBD1 (5 bases). Per germline, CDR1 LGHNA and CDR2 YNFKEQ. V was cut by 3 bases and J by 3 bases, with 17 bases left in between. CDR3 length equals 16 residues. The DNA for the CDR3 is TGTGCCAGCAGCCAGACGACAGCAAACTACTACTATGGCTACACCTTC. Translating it yields CASSQTTANYYYGYTF.

This clonotype showed up many times. DNA for the CDR3: TGCGCCAGCACCCGGGGGGGATACAATGAGCAGTTCTTC. Translated: CASTRGGYNEQFF. J is TRBJ2-1 and V is TRBV5-1, with 8 bases identical to TRBD2. The CDR3 covers 13 residues. Germline loops: CDR1 SGHRS, CDR2 YFSETQ. Trimming at V came to 6 bases and at J to 4 bases, leaving 3 bases not matched to a gene. The variable domain in full, with the rest retrieved from reference TRBV5-1 and TRBJ2-1, is KAGVTQTPRYLIKTRGQQVTLSCSPISGHRSVSWYQQTPGQGLQFLFEYFSETQRNKGNFPGRFSGRQFSNSRSEMNVSTLELGDSALYLCASTRGGYNEQFFGPGTRLTVL.

A few counts support this clonotype. The chain has TRBV5-1 and TRBJ2-7; D perhaps matches TRBD1 (5 bases). Trimming took 4 bases from V and 2 from J, leaving 10 bases between them. CDR1 and CDR2 from the germline V gene are SGHRS and YFSETQ. This CDR3 comprises 13 residues. CDR3 loop: CASSRQGTYEQYF. In DNA, the CDR3 is TGCGCCAGCAGCCGGCAGGGCACCTACGAGCAGTACTTC.

This clonotype was picked up many times. CDR3 in amino acids: CASSSRGTGVFYAAEAFF. The DNA of the CDR3 is TGTGCCAGTAGTTCCAGAGGGACAGGAGTATTTTACGCCGCTGAAGCTTTCTTT. V and J are TRBV19 and TRBJ1-1, with 8 nucleotides matching TRBD1. V trimming: 5 bases; J trimming: 6 bases; junction bases outside the gene matches: 20. Germline V CDR1 and CDR2: LNHDA, SQIVND (reference sequence). The CDR3 extends over 18 amino acids.

This clonotype was found many times. The chain couples TRBV27 to TRBJ2-1; TRBD1 might be the D (5 bases). The CDR3 sequence is 16 residues long. V lost 4 bases to trimming and J lost 1 base, with 14 bases between them. The germline gives CDR1 MNHEY, CDR2 SMNVEV (reference sequence). This chain's CDR3 is CASSSAGLKSYNEQFF. The DNA of the CDR3 is TGTGCCAGCAGTTCGGCAGGGTTAAAGTCCTACAATGAGCAGTTCTTC.

This clonotype was observed many times. This CDR3 is CATSGTGGYEQYF. DNA for the CDR3: TGTGCCACGTCCGGGACAGGGGGCTACGAGCAGTACTTC. The rearrangement uses TRBV24-1 and TRBJ2-7; 11 bases line up with TRBD1. J was trimmed by 3 bases and V by 10 bases; bases with no gene match: 4. The CDR3 contains 13 residues. Germline CDR1 is KGHDR and CDR2 is SFDVKD.